A single sample gave rise to the 10 T cell receptor beta chains below, sequenced in a study of a mutant IDH1 vaccine in newly diagnosed glioma. As to time point: baseline, week 1 (first vaccination visit). Specified treatment: pre-vaccination baseline after standard-of-care therapy. Repertoires were generated with immunoSEQ multiplex PCR, while TCRdb's copy carries only in-frame clones and drops some. Of roughly 51,000 clones listed, about nine tenths were seen once; the top ten hold 2% to 3%. The input for sequencing was PBMCs, taken from a glioma patient treated with radiotherapy, temozolomide or both. The receptor source for this set is a man in his forties or fifties with glioma.

The V call is TRBV9, the J call TRBJ1-1; maybe TRBD1 (6 bases). Germline V gene data show CDR1 as SGDLS and CDR2 as YYNGEE. The CDR3 sequence is 13 residues long. V gave up 3 bases and J gave up 8 bases, with 14 bases separating them. CDR3 residues: CASSEGQREEAFF. Here the CDR3 DNA reads TGTGCCAGCAGCGAAGGACAGAGGGAAGAAGCTTTCTTT.

The chain uses TRBV5-1 and TRBJ2-3; 11 positions agree with TRBD2. The CDR3 extends over 14 amino acids. With 4 bases clipped from V and 8 bases from J, the junction kept 6 bases outside the gene matches. Germline CDR1 is SGHRS and CDR2 is YFSETQ. The CDR3 coding sequence is TGCGCCAGCAGCCTGGACGGGACTAGCGGTACGCAGTATTTT. This gives the protein CASSLDGTSGTQYF.

This sequence joins TRBV6-5 and TRBJ2-3, with TRBD2 matching 7 bases. The junction had 5 bases not matched to a gene; V was cut back by 8 bases and J by 3 bases. Germline assignment: CDR1 MNHEY and CDR2 SVGAGI. The CDR3 has 13 amino acids. The chain's CDR3 is CASEREVTDTQYF. CDR3 nucleotides: TGTGCCAGCGAACGGGAGGTGACAGATACGCAGTATTTT.

The V gene is TRBV10-2, the J gene TRBJ2-1; maybe TRBD2 (6 bases). The CDR3 runs 14 residues. The germline gives CDR1 WSHSY, CDR2 SAAADI. V lost 4 bases to trimming and J lost 10 bases, with 17 bases between them. This chain's CDR3 is CASSVGGAVQEQFF. DNA of the CDR3: TGCGCCAGCAGTGTGGGGGGAGCTGTTCAGGAGCAGTTCTTC.

CDR3 DNA: TGTGCCATTAATAACTGGCAGGGAGGTGGCTACACCTTC. Residues: CAINNWQGGGYTF. J is TRBJ1-2 and V is TRBV28; possible D gene TRBD1, 5 bases. Germline V gene data show CDR1 as MDHEN and CDR2 as SYDVKM. V gave up 10 bases and J gave up 7 bases, with 19 bases separating them. This CDR3 contains 13 residues.

V and J are TRBV5-5 and TRBJ2-7; 9 nucleotides agree with TRBD1. The CDR3 runs to 15 residues. Losses at the gene ends were 7 bases for V and 4 bases for J; bases not matched to a gene: 12. Germline CDR1 SGHKS, CDR2 YYEKEE (reference sequence). The CDR3 nucleotides read TGTGCCAGCCGGGATACCGGGACAGGGTTTTACGAGCAGTACTTC. Translating it yields CASRDTGTGFYEQYF.

The rearrangement uses TRBV6-1 and TRBJ2-7; tentative D call: TRBD1 (5 bases). The CDR3 length is 15 residues. The germline CDR1 and CDR2 sequences are MNHNS and SASEGT. Trimming left V 7 bases short and J 0 bases short, with 16 bases between. The CDR3 protein is CASNPVMDNSYEQYF. CDR3 nucleotide sequence: TGTGCCAGCAACCCGGTTATGGACAACTCCTACGAGCAGTACTTC.

J is TRBJ2-5 and V is TRBV7-2; 9 bases are shared with TRBD2. The CDR3 covers 15 residues. The germline V gene has CDR1 SGHTA and CDR2 FQGNSA. With V trimmed by 1 base and J by 9 bases, 9 bases remained unmatched. The CDR3 sequence is CASSLEGTSPRSQYF. CDR3 sequence (DNA): TGTGCCAGCAGCTTAGAGGGGACTAGCCCCCGATCCCAGTACTTC.

The V and J genes are TRBV23-1 and TRBJ1-5; D not resolved. TRBV23-1 is an open reading frame, and its role is uncertain. With 7 bases removed from V and 4 bases from J, the gap between germline ends came to 14 bases. This CDR3 region has 14 residues. CDR3 in DNA: TGCGCCAGCAAGAACGGCCGGAATAATCAGCCCCAGCATTTT. Its translation is CASKNGRNNQPQHF.

The rearrangement links TRBV19 to TRBJ1-1, with unresolved D. In germline, CDR1 is LNHDA, CDR2 SQIVND (reference sequence). The V end lost 3 bases, the J end lost 1 base, and 12 bases lay between the germline ends. The CDR3 extends over 15 amino acids. DNA for the CDR3: TGTGCCAGTAGTATGCCCTCGGGTCAGAACACTGAAGCTTTCTTT. It specifies CASSMPSGQNTEAFF. The full variable domain, its missing parts supplied by reference TRBV19 and TRBJ1-1, is DGGITQSPKYLFRKEGQNVTLSCEQNLNHDAMYWYRQDPGQGLRLIYYSQIVNDFQKGDIAEGYSVSREKKESFPLTVTSAQKNPTAFYLCASSMPSGQNTEAFFGQGTRLTVV.